This TCR beta chain is from a study of cytomegalovirus exposure and HLA in healthy donors. Study-level information: The roughly 670 first-cohort repertoires shared a platform with the approximately 110 validation repertoires, as reported in a later analysis. Study findings and constraints: Most TCRs appeared rarely, but some public TCRs recurred in many donors. In vitro data verified a few CMV-associated chains as specific for CMV antigens. In the 95 to 150 validation repertoires, just under 95% of cluster scores exceeded 0, per a later analysis.

As regards this clone: The target antigen is unknown.

The assay was immunoSEQ multiplex PCR, and TCRdb's table has in-frame clones only and misses some. The sample records 76,000 or so clones, roughly 94% being singletons. The ends lost 6 bases at V and 9 bases at J; junction bases unmatched: 7. Per the germline V gene, CDR1 is WSHSY and CDR2 is SAAADI. CDR3 length: 15 amino acids. The chain employs TRBV10-2 and TRBJ2-1, with 14 bases that match TRBD2. The sequencing input was PBMCs. The sequence was collected from a woman between 18 and 29 years old in good health and CMV-seronegative. The CDR3 coding sequence is TGCGCCAGCAGCGCGACTAGCGGGAGGGCGGGTGAGCAGTTCTTC. Translating it yields CASSATSGRAGEQFF.